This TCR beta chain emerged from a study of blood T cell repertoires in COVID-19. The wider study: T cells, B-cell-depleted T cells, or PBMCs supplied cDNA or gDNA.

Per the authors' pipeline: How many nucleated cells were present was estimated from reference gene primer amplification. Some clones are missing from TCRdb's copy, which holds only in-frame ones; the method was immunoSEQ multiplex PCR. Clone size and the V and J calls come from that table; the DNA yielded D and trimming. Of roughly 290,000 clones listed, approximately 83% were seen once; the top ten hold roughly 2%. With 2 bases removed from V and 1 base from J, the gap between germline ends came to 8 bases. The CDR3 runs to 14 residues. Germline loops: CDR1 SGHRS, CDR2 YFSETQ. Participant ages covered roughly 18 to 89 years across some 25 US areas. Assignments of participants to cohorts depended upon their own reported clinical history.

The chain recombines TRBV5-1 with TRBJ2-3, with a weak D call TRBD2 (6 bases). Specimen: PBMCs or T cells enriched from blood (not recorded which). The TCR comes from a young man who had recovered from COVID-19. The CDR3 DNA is TGCGCCAGCAGCTTTACGGGGGGCACAGATACGCAGTATTTT. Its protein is CASSFTGGTDTQYF.